This TCR beta chain was recovered during a study of identical twins. With template switching, a universal primer site was added, and the cDNA carried unique molecular identifiers. TCRdb processed the 5' RACE reads anew with MiXCR; each CDR3 protein has one entry. The data contain 1.5 million to 2 million distinct CDR3 sequences, under 35% of them singletons. This clonotype was counted between two and nine times. Its antigen is as yet unknown. Points from the study as a whole: Abundant beta clonotypes from cord blood had fewer insertions, unlike memory repertoires, which showed none. Conclusions leaned on cross-sectional statistical analysis and did not track the same donors over time.

Trimming cost V 7 bases and J 6 bases, with 9 bases left between them. CDR3 length equals 12 residues. Per the germline V gene, CDR1 is MDHEN and CDR2 is SYDVKM. Sequenced material: cord blood. The TCR comes from a newborn girl in good health. This rearrangement joins TRBV28 to TRBJ2-2; D unresolved. CDR3 in amino acids: CASNSRAGELFF. Here the CDR3 DNA reads TGTGCCAGCAACAGTCGGGCCGGGGAGCTGTTTTTT.